These 9 T cell receptor beta chains were all obtained from the same sample, sequenced in a study of cytomegalovirus exposure and HLA in healthy donors (dated by TCRdb to 2016 to 2017). Library creation used the immunoSEQ multiplex PCR assay. A mixture of 60 forward primers for TCR Vbeta segments and 13 reverse primers for TCR Jbeta segments was used in the multiplex PCR. TCRdb holds this immuneACCESS table with in-frame rearrangements only. Some clones are missing; in checked studies, unresolved V genes explain under half, and the rest has no known cause. This sample lists tens of thousands of clones; more than 55% were detected once. The ten largest clones capture around 5.5% of the sample. Sequencing was carried out using PBMCs. These TCRs come from a woman under 40 in good health and CMV-seropositive.

This clone was observed a handful of times. The chain has TRBV9 and TRBJ1-4; D gene unclear. Trimming cost V 0 bases and J 7 bases, with 13 bases left between them. The germline CDR1 and CDR2 sequences are SGDLS and YYNGEE. The CDR3 is 15 amino acids. Here the CDR3 reads CASSVDEGAGEKLFF. DNA of the CDR3: TGTGCCAGCAGCGTAGATGAGGGCGCAGGTGAAAAACTGTTTTTT.

The chain couples TRBV7-9 to TRBJ2-7; D gene ambiguous. The CDR3 covers 14 residues. Germline-derived CDR1 and CDR2 are SEHNR and FQNEAQ (reference sequence). The V gene lost 5 bases and the J gene lost 2 bases, with 13 bases spanning the gap. The CDR3 coding sequence is TGTGCCAGCAGCCTACTCGGTTCTCCCTACGAGCAGTACTTC. Translated: CASSLLGSPYEQYF.

The chain uses TRBV19 and TRBJ2-7; the D is unclear. The V gene's germline CDR1 is LNHDA and CDR2 SQIVND (reference sequence). Trimming took off 1 base at V and 3 bases at J, with 13 bases between the two ends. The CDR3 spans 15 residues. CDR3 sequence (DNA): TGTGCCAGTAGTATAGGTTTCAGTGAAAACTACGAGCAGTACTTC. Amino acids: CASSIGFSENYEQYF. The full variable domain, completed using reference TRBV19 and TRBJ2-7, is DGGITQSPKYLFRKEGQNVTLSCEQNLNHDAMYWYRQDPGQGLRLIYYSQIVNDFQKGDIAEGYSVSREKKESFPLTVTSAQKNPTAFYLCASSIGFSENYEQYFGPGTRLTVT.

The chain employs TRBV5-1 and TRBJ2-1; TRBD2 aligns across 8 bases. Germline trimming cut 1 base from V and 14 bases from J; bases unmatched to any gene: 11. The CDR3 is 14 amino acids. Germline lookup yields CDR1 SGHRS and CDR2 YFSETQ. This CDR3 reads CASSLYSGGPYKFF. The CDR3 DNA reads as TGCGCCAGCAGCTTGTACAGCGGGGGCCCGTATAAGTTCTTC.

The chain recombines TRBV6-6 with TRBJ2-7, with 7 bases aligning to TRBD2. The V gene end was trimmed by 2 bases and the J gene end by 6 bases; junction bases not matched to a gene: 7. The CDR3 runs to 14 residues. Germline CDR1 reads MNHNY; CDR2 reads SVGAGI (reference sequence). CDR3 DNA: TGTGCCAGCAGTTACGCTCAGGGAGGGAGCGAGCAGTACTTC. It is translated as CASSYAQGGSEQYF.

The chain couples TRBV28 to TRBJ2-7; D perhaps matches TRBD1 (6 bases). CDR1 is MDHEN and CDR2 is SYDVKM in the germline V gene. The CDR3 contains 14 residues. V was trimmed by 2 bases and J by 7 bases, leaving 15 bases between them. CDR3 DNA: TGTGCCAGCAGTTTAAGCCAGGGGTATCGGGAGCAGTACTTC. It codes for CASSLSQGYREQYF.

There are a few counts of this clone. The CDR3 sequence is CASSSPGEEGYGYTF. In nucleotides, the CDR3 is TGTGCCAGCAGCTCCCCGGGGGAAGAGGGCTATGGCTACACCTTC. The rearrangement uses TRBV11-3 and TRBJ1-2; D might be TRBD1 (5 bases). V was clipped by 4 bases and J by 4 bases, with 16 bases between them. The CDR3 totals 15 residues. The germline V gene has CDR1 SGHNT and CDR2 YENEEA.

The J gene is TRBJ1-1, the V gene TRBV19; D possibly corresponds to TRBD1 (5 bases). Trimming stripped 4 bases from V and 1 base from J, with 7 bases between. The CDR3 runs 13 residues. The V gene's germline CDR1 is LNHDA and CDR2 SQIVND (reference sequence). The CDR3 reads CASSRQGNTEAFF. The CDR3 DNA is TGTGCCAGTAGTAGGCAGGGGAACACTGAAGCTTTCTTT.

The chain combines TRBV6-6 with TRBJ2-7, with 7 bases matching TRBD1. The CDR3 totals 13 residues. Germline-derived CDR1 and CDR2 are MNHNY and SVGAGI (reference sequence). The V and J ends lost 6 bases and 0 bases, in that order; junction bases with no gene match: 2. CDR3: CASRTGSSYEQYF. As DNA, the CDR3 is TGTGCCAGCAGGACAGGGAGCTCCTACGAGCAGTACTTC.